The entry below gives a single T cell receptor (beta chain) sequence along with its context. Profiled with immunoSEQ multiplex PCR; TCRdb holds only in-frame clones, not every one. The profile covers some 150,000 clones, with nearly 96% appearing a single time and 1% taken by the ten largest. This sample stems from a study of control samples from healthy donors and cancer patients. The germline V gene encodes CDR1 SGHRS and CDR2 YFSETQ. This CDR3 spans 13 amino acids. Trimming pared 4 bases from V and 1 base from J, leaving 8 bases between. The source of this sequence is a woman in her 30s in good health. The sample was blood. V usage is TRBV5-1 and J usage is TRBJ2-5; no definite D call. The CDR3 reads CASSERPQETQYF. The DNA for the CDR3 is TGCGCCAGCAGCGAACGCCCCCAAGAGACCCAGTACTTC.